This T cell receptor (beta chain) was retrieved from a study of T cell responses to AZD1222 COVID-19 vaccine. CDR3 length: 14 residues. Germline loops: CDR1 SEHNR, CDR2 FQNEAQ (reference sequence). Trimming left V 6 bases short and J 4 bases short, with 15 bases between. About this clone: Its specificity is not known.

Findings of the study overall: Donors in the cohort were predominantly white British and more often female, and clonal diversity was possibly underestimated.

The data were produced by immunoSEQ multiplex PCR, yet TCRdb's version contains in-frame clones alone and is incomplete. The data contain 150,000 or so clones, roughly nine tenths of them singletons. Source: peripheral blood, taken on day 0 of AZD1222 vaccination. The receptor comes from an adult in good health. This chain joins TRBV7-9 and TRBJ1-1, with D maybe TRBD1 (5 bases). The CDR3 region has the DNA TGTGCCAGCAGTCTCGGGGCGGGGGGCACTGAAGCTTTCTTT. It specifies CASSLGAGGTEAFF. The complete variable domain, with remaining parts taken from reference TRBV7-9 and TRBJ1-1, reads DTGVSQNPRHKITKRGQNVTFRCDPISEHNRLYWYRQTLGQGPEFLTYFQNEAQLEKSRLLSDRFSAERPKGSFSTLEIQRTEQGDSAMYLCASSLGAGGTEAFFGQGTRLTVV.